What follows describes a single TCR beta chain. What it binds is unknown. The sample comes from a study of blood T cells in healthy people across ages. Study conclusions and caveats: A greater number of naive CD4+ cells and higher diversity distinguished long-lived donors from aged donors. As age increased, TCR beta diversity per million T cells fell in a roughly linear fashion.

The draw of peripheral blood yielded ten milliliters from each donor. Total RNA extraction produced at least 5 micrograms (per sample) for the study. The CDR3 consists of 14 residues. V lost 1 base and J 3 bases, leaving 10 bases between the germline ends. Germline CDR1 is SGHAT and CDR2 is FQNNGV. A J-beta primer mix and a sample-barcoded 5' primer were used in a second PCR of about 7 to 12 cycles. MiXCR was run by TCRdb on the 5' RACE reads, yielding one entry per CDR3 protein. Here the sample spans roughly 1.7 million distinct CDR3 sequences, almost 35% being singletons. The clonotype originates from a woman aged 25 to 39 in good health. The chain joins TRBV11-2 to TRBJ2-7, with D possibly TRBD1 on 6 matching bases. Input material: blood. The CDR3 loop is CASSLGRGHYEQYF. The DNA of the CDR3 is TGTGCCAGCAGCTTAGGACGGGGACACTACGAGCAGTACTTC.